The rows below give T cell receptor beta chains drawn from one sample of a study of CD8+CD57+ T cells in acquired aplastic anemia. TCRdb re-called the reads through MiXCR, storing one row per CDR3 protein. In the table there are about 35,000 distinct CDR3 sequences, more than 65% of which are singletons. What was sequenced was sorted CD4+, CD8+, or CD8+CD57+ T cells (not recorded which) from PBMCs. These receptors all stem from a human donor in good health, serving as a control. Each CDR3 is given with its conserved first and last residue. A D gene is named only where the DNA matches it firmly. Size tells how often a clone was seen (once, few, many) or the class of an expanded clone, and some rows leave it out.

j_gene: TRBJ2-5
v_gene: TRBV11-2
abundance: NA
d_gene: TRBD1
CDR3aa: CASSPGQGTRTQYF
CDR3nt: TGTGCCAGCAGCCCCGGACAGGGGACGAGGACCCAGTACTTC

j_gene: TRBJ2-7
v_gene: TRBV29-1
abundance: NA
d_gene: TRBD1
CDR3aa: CSVDGDRGDEQYF
CDR3nt: TGCAGCGTTGATGGGGACAGGGGGGACGAGCAGTACTTC

j_gene: TRBJ1-2
v_gene: TRBV19
abundance: NA
d_gene: NA
CDR3aa: CASSRGGNYGYTF
CDR3nt: TGTGCCAGTAGCAGGGGAGGGAACTATGGCTACACCTTC

j_gene: TRBJ1-6
v_gene: TRBV15
abundance: NA
d_gene: NA
CDR3aa: CATSTDRDNSPLHF
CDR3nt: TGTGCCACCAGCACCGACAGAGATAATTCACCCCTCCACTTT

j_gene: TRBJ2-5
v_gene: TRBV15
abundance: NA
d_gene: NA
CDR3aa: CATSRGALKETQYF
CDR3nt: TGTGCCACCAGCAGAGGGGCCCTGAAAGAGACCCAGTACTTC

j_gene: TRBJ2-3
v_gene: TRBV20-1
abundance: NA
d_gene: TRBD2
CDR3aa: CSATTSGTTDTQYF
CDR3nt: TGCAGTGCTACCACTAGCGGCACCACAGATACGCAGTATTTT

j_gene: TRBJ2-3
v_gene: TRBV18
abundance: many
d_gene: TRBD2
CDR3aa: CASSPGGGSTDTQYF
CDR3nt: TGTGCCAGCTCACCTGGGGGGGGTAGCACAGATACGCAGTATTTT

j_gene: TRBJ2-7
v_gene: TRBV24-1
abundance: NA
d_gene: NA
CDR3aa: CATSDSGDSYEQYF
CDR3nt: TGTGCCACCAGTGATTCAGGAGACTCCTACGAGCAGTACTTC

j_gene: TRBJ2-1
v_gene: TRBV2
abundance: NA
d_gene: NA
CDR3aa: CASSEMANSNNEQFF
CDR3nt: TGTGCCAGCAGTGAAATGGCTAACTCCAACAATGAGCAGTTCTTC

j_gene: TRBJ1-2
v_gene: TRBV12-3/TRBV12-4
abundance: NA
d_gene: NA
CDR3aa: CASSLVFGRDLGYTF
CDR3nt: TGTGCCAGCAGTTTAGTATTCGGCAGGGACCTTGGCTACACCTTC

j_gene: TRBJ2-5
v_gene: TRBV7-3
abundance: NA
d_gene: TRBD1
CDR3aa: CASTDRGRGQETQYF
CDR3nt: TGTGCCAGCACCGACAGGGGGAGGGGGCAAGAGACCCAGTACTTC

j_gene: TRBJ2-1
v_gene: TRBV4-3
abundance: NA
d_gene: TRBD2
CDR3aa: CASSQETTSDEQFF
CDR3nt: TGCGCCAGCAGCCAAGAGACTACTAGCGATGAGCAGTTCTTC

j_gene: TRBJ1-1
v_gene: TRBV11-1
abundance: few
d_gene: NA
CDR3aa: CASSSDGGSSRNTEAFF
CDR3nt: TGTGCCAGCAGCTCCGATGGGGGCAGCAGTCGGAACACTGAAGCTTTCTTT

j_gene: TRBJ2-5
v_gene: TRBV2
abundance: few
d_gene: NA
CDR3aa: CASSGEETQYF
CDR3nt: TGTGCCAGCAGTGGTGAAGAGACCCAGTACTTC

j_gene: TRBJ1-2
v_gene: TRBV10-3
abundance: few
d_gene: NA
CDR3aa: CAISDQIRGTLGDGYTF
CDR3nt: TGTGCCATCAGTGACCAGATCCGGGGGACCCTCGGAGATGGCTACACCTTC

j_gene: TRBJ1-6
v_gene: TRBV25-1
abundance: NA
d_gene: NA
CDR3aa: CASSERRGNYNSPLHF
CDR3nt: TGTGCCAGCAGTGAAAGACGAGGGAACTATAATTCACCCCTCCACTTT

j_gene: TRBJ1-6
v_gene: TRBV6-4
abundance: NA
d_gene: NA
CDR3aa: CASSDSSNSPLHF
CDR3nt: TGTGCCAGCAGTGACAGTAGTAATTCACCCCTCCACTTT

j_gene: TRBJ2-3
v_gene: TRBV12-3/TRBV12-4
abundance: NA
d_gene: NA
CDR3aa: CAIREGTTDTLYF
CDR3nt: TGTGCCATCAGAGAGGGGACCACAGATACGCTGTATTTT

j_gene: TRBJ2-3
v_gene: TRBV6-8
abundance: NA
d_gene: NA
CDR3aa: CASGKAERGDTQYF
CDR3nt: TGTGCCAGCGGTAAAGCGGAAAGGGGAGATACGCAGTATTTT

j_gene: TRBJ2-7
v_gene: TRBV19
abundance: NA
d_gene: NA
CDR3aa: CASSKSGPEQYF
CDR3nt: TGTGCCAGTAGTAAGTCCGGCCCCGAGCAGTACTTC

j_gene: TRBJ1-2
v_gene: TRBV7-6
abundance: NA
d_gene: TRBD1
CDR3aa: CASSLATGDRGYYGYTF
CDR3nt: TGTGCCAGCAGCTTAGCGACAGGGGACAGGGGATACTATGGCTACACCTTC

j_gene: TRBJ2-7
v_gene: TRBV25-1
abundance: few
d_gene: TRBD2
CDR3aa: CASSGTSGVHEQYF
CDR3nt: TGTGCCAGCAGTGGGACTAGCGGGGTGCACGAGCAGTACTTC

j_gene: TRBJ1-6
v_gene: TRBV5-6
abundance: once
d_gene: NA
CDR3aa: CASSLDESYNSPLHF
CDR3nt: TGTGCCAGCAGCTTGGATGAATCCTATAATTCACCCCTCCACTTT

j_gene: TRBJ2-3
v_gene: TRBV20-1
abundance: once
d_gene: NA
CDR3aa: CSARIGTQYF
CDR3nt: TGCAGTGCTAGAATTGGTACGCAGTATTTT

j_gene: TRBJ1-6
v_gene: TRBV24-1
abundance: NA
d_gene: NA
CDR3aa: CATSDYRDNSPLHF
CDR3nt: TGTGCCACCAGTGACTACAGGGATAATTCACCCCTCCACTTT

j_gene: TRBJ2-7
v_gene: TRBV6-5
abundance: NA
d_gene: NA
CDR3aa: CASSLWGSSYEQYF
CDR3nt: TGTGCCAGCAGTTTATGGGGGAGCTCCTACGAGCAGTACTTC

j_gene: TRBJ2-5
v_gene: TRBV2
abundance: NA
d_gene: NA
CDR3aa: CASSAGLAETQYF
CDR3nt: TGTGCCAGCAGCGCGGGGTTGGCGGAGACCCAGTACTTC

j_gene: TRBJ2-3
v_gene: TRBV2
abundance: NA
d_gene: NA
CDR3aa: CASSWEGTDTQYF
CDR3nt: TGTGCCAGCAGCTGGGAGGGCACAGATACGCAGTATTTT

j_gene: TRBJ2-5
v_gene: TRBV2
abundance: few
d_gene: TRBD2
CDR3aa: CASRSLAGGIQETQYF
CDR3nt: TGTGCCAGCAGGTCCCTAGCGGGAGGGATCCAAGAGACCCAGTACTTC

j_gene: TRBJ2-2
v_gene: TRBV9
abundance: NA
d_gene: NA
CDR3aa: CASSALGDSNTGELFF
CDR3nt: TGTGCCAGCAGCGCTCTTGGGGATTCGAACACCGGGGAGCTGTTTTTT

j_gene: TRBJ1-2
v_gene: TRBV10-3
abundance: medium-sized
d_gene: NA
CDR3aa: CAIAWGLTPLSDGYTF
CDR3nt: TGTGCCATTGCGTGGGGCCTCACCCCCCTATCGGATGGCTACACCTTC

j_gene: TRBJ1-5
v_gene: TRBV5-1
abundance: NA
d_gene: TRBD1
CDR3aa: CASSSGGSNQPQHF
CDR3nt: TGCGCCAGCAGCTCAGGGGGGAGCAATCAGCCCCAGCATTTT

j_gene: TRBJ2-7
v_gene: TRBV19
abundance: medium-sized
d_gene: TRBD1
CDR3aa: CATGQGYEQYF
CDR3nt: TGTGCCACCGGACAGGGCTACGAGCAGTACTTC

j_gene: TRBJ1-5
v_gene: TRBV5-6
abundance: NA
d_gene: NA
CDR3aa: CASSLDPGKSQPQHF
CDR3nt: TGTGCCAGCAGCTTGGATCCAGGGAAAAGTCAGCCCCAGCATTTT

j_gene: TRBJ2-7
v_gene: TRBV19
abundance: medium-sized
d_gene: NA
CDR3aa: CASSIGHGRETYEQYF
CDR3nt: TGTGCCAGTAGTATAGGGCACGGACGGGAAACCTACGAGCAGTACTTC

j_gene: TRBJ2-1
v_gene: TRBV29-1
abundance: NA
d_gene: NA
CDR3aa: CSVGPGFNEQFF
CDR3nt: TGCAGCGTTGGCCCGGGTTTCAATGAGCAGTTCTTC

j_gene: TRBJ2-5
v_gene: TRBV29-1
abundance: once
d_gene: NA
CDR3aa: CSVRPRDGQETQYF
CDR3nt: TGCAGCGTACGACCCCGGGACGGCCAAGAGACCCAGTACTTC

j_gene: TRBJ2-3
v_gene: TRBV20-1
abundance: NA
d_gene: TRBD2
CDR3aa: CSARDLGTSRTDTQYF
CDR3nt: TGCAGTGCTAGAGATCTCGGGACTAGTCGCACAGATACGCAGTATTTT